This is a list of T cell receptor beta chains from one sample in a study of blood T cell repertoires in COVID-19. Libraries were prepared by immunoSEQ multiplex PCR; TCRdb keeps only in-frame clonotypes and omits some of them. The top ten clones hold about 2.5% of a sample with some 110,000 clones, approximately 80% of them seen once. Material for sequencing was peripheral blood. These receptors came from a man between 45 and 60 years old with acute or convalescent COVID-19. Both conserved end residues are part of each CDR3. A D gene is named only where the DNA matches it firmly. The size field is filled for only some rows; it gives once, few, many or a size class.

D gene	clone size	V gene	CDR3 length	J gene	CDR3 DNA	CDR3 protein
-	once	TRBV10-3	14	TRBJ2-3	TGTGCCATCAAGGCAGGGGACATCACAGATACGCAGTATTTT	CAIKAGDITDTQYF
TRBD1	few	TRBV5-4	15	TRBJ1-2	TGTGCCAGCAGCTTGTCAAGGGGGCGAGACTATGGCTACACCTTC	CASSLSRGRDYGYTF
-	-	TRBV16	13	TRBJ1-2	TGTGCCAGCACCCTCTCAGGCGGAGGGGGCTACACCTTC	CASTLSGGGGYTF
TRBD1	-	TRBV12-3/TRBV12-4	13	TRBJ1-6	TGTGCCAGCAGTTTAGGGACAGGGGAATCCCTCCACTTT	CASSLGTGESLHF
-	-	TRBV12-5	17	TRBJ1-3	TGTGCTAGTGGTACTCCTCCAGCGGATTACTCTGGAAACACCATATATTTT	CASGTPPADYSGNTIYF
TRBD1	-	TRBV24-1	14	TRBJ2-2	TGTGCCACCAGTGAGACAGGGCGTACCGGGGAGCTGTTTTTT	CATSETGRTGELFF
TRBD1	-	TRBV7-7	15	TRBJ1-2	TGTGCCAGCAGCTCGAAAGCGGACAGGGGCTATGGCTACACCTTC	CASSSKADRGYGYTF
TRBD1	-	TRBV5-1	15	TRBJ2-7	TGCGCCAGCAGCCCTGGGACAGGGGGCGAATACGAGCAGTACTTC	CASSPGTGGEYEQYF
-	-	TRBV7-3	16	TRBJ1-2	TGTGCCAGCAGCTTAATTGGTGGGGCAGGCTTATATGGCTACACCTTC	CASSLIGGAGLYGYTF
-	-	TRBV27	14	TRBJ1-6	TGTGCCAGCAGCCCGAGCTCCTATAATTCACCCCTCCACTTT	CASSPSSYNSPLHF
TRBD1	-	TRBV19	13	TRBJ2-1	TGTGCCAGTAGTAGATACACAGGGGATGAGCAGTTCTTC	CASSRYTGDEQFF
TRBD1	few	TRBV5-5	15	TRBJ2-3	TGTGCCAGCAGCCCGGGCGGACAGGGAAGAGATACGCAGTATTTT	CASSPGGQGRDTQYF
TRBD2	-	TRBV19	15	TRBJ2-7	TGTGCCAGTAGTATGGACAGTAGCGGGGTATACGAGCAGTACTTC	CASSMDSSGVYEQYF
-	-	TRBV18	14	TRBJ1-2	TGTGCCAGCTCACCACAGGGGGCTAACTATGGCTACACCTTC	CASSPQGANYGYTF
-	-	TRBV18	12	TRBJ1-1	TGTGCCAGCTCACCGGGCAGCACTGAAGCTTTCTTT	CASSPGSTEAFF
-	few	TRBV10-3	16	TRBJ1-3	TGTGCCATCAGCTGGACAGAGATGAGCTCTGGAAACACCATATATTTT	CAISWTEMSSGNTIYF
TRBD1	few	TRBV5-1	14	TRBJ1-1	TGCGCCAGCAGCTTGGGGACAGGGGGGACTGAAGCTTTCTTT	CASSLGTGGTEAFF